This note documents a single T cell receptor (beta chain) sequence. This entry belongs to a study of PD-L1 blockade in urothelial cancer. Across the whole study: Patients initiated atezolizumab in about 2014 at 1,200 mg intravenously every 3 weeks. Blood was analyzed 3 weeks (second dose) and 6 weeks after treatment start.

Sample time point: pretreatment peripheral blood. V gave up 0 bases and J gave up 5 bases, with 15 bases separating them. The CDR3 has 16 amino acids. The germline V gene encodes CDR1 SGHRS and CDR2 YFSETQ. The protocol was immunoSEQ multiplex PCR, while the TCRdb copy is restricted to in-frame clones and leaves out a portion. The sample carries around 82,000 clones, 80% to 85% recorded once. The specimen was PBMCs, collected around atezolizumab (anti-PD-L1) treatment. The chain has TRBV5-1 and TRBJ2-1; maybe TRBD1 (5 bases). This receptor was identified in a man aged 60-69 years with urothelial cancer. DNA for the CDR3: TGCGCCAGCAGCTTGGTTCAGACAGCCTTCAACAATGAGCAGTTCTTC. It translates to CASSLVQTAFNNEQFF.